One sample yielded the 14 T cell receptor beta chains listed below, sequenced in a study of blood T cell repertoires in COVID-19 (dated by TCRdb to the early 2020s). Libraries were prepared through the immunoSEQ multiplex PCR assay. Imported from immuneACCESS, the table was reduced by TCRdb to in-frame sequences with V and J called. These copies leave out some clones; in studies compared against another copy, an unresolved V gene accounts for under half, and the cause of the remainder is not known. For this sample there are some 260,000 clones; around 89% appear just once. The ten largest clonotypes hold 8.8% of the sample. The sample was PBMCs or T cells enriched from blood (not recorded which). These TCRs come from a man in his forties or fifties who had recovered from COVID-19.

The CDR3 sequence is CAISESVGGNYGYTF. DNA of the CDR3: TGTGCCATCAGTGAGTCGGTAGGGGGCAACTATGGCTACACCTTC. The V call is TRBV10-3, the J call TRBJ1-2, with 7 bases that match TRBD1. Germline CDR1 is ENHRY and CDR2 is SYGVKD. CDR3 size: 15 residues. Trimming took 0 bases from V and 2 from J; bases not matched to a gene: 3.

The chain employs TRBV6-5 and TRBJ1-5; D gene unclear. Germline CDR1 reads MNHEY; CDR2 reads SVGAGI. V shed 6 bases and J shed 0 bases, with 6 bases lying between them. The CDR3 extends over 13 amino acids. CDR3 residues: CASRAYSNQPQHF. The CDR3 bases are TGTGCCAGCAGAGCATATAGCAATCAGCCCCAGCATTTT.

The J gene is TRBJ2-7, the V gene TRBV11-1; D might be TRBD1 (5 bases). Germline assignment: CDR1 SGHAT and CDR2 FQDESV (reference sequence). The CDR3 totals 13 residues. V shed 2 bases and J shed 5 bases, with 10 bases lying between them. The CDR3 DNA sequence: TGTGCCAGCAGCTTACGACAGCCCCACGAGCAGTACTTC. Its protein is CASSLRQPHEQYF.

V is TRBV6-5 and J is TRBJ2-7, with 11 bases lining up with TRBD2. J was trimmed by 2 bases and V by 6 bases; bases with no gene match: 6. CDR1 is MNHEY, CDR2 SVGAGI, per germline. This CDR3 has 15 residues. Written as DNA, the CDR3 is TGTGCCAGCAGCCCCGGGACTAGCGGTACCTACGAGCAGTACTTC. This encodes CASSPGTSGTYEQYF.

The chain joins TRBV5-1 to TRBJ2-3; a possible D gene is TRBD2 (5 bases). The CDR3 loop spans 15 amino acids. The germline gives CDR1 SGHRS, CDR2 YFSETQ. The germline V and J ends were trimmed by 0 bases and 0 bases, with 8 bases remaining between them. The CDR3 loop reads CASSLGGGSTDTQYF. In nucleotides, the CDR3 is TGCGCCAGCAGCTTGGGCGGAGGAAGCACAGATACGCAGTATTTT.

CDR3 sequence (DNA): TGTGCCAGCAGCTTCATAGCGGGCGATCAAGAGACCCAGTACTTC. It is translated as CASSFIAGDQETQYF. The chain employs TRBV11-2 and TRBJ2-5, with TRBD2 matching over 7 bases. The CDR3 is made up of 15 amino acids. Trimming at V came to 3 bases and at J to 2 bases, leaving 6 bases not matched to a gene. The germline CDR1 and CDR2 sequences are SGHAT and FQNNGV.

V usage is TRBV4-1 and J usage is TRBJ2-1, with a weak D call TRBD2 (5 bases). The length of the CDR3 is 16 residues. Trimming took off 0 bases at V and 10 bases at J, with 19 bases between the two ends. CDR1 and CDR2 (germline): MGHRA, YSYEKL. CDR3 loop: CASSQDSLRGPWEQFF. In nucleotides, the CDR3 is TGCGCCAGCAGCCAAGATTCACTACGCGGGCCCTGGGAGCAGTTCTTC.

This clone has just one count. The CDR3 loop reads CASSDSAGSNEKLFF. The DNA for the CDR3 is TGTGCCAGCAGTGACTCCGCAGGGTCTAATGAAAAACTGTTTTTT. The chain joins TRBV6-4 to TRBJ1-4, with D possibly TRBD1 on 5 matching bases. The length of the CDR3 is 15 residues. CDR1 is MRHNA and CDR2 is SNTAGT in the germline V gene. Trimming removed 0 bases from V and 3 bases from J, with 8 bases in between.

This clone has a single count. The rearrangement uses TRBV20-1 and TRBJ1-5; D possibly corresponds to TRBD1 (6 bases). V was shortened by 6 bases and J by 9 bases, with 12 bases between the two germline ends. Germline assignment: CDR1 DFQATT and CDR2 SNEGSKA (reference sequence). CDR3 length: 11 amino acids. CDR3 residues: CSANEQGPQHF. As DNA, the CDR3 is TGCAGTGCCAATGAACAGGGGCCCCAGCATTTT.

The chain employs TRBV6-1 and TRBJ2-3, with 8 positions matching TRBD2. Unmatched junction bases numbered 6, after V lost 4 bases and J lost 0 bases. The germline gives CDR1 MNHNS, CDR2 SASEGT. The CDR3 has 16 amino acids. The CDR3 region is CASSGGRHTSTDTQYF. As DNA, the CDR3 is TGTGCCAGCAGTGGCGGGAGGCATACTAGCACAGATACGCAGTATTTT.

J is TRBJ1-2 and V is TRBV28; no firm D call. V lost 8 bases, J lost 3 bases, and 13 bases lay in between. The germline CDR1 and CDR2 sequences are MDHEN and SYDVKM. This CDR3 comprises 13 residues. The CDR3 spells CASVPGLDYGYTF. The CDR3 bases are TGTGCCAGCGTCCCAGGCCTTGACTATGGCTACACCTTC.

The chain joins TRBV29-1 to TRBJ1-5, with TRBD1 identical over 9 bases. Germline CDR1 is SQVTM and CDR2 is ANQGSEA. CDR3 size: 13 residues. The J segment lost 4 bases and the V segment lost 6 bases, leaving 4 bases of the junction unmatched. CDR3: CSVGQGTNQPQHF. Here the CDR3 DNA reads TGCAGCGTGGGACAGGGTACTAATCAGCCCCAGCATTTT.

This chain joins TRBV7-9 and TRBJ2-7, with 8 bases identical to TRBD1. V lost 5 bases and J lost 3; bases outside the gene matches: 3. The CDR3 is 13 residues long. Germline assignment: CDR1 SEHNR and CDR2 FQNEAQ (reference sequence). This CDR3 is CASSPDRVYEQYF. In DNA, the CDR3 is TGTGCCAGCAGCCCGGACAGGGTCTACGAGCAGTACTTC.

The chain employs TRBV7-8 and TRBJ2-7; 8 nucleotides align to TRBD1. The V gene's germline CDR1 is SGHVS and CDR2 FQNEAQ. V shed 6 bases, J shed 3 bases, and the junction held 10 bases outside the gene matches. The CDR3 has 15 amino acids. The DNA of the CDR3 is TGTGCCAGCAGTTCGGACAGGGCGTCACTCTACGAGCAGTACTTC. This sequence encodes CASSSDRASLYEQYF.